The 3 T cell receptor beta chains in this list originate from one sample, sequenced in a study of regulatory T cells in long-lasting Graves disease. CDR3 regions were amplified by Arm-PCR using iRepertoire HTBI primers to build TCR beta libraries. From the multiplex PCR reads, TCRdb called clonotypes with MiXCR, one entry per CDR3 protein. The repertoire consists of a few hundred thousand distinct CDR3 sequences, with 16% occurring once and the leading ten covering roughly 27%. Time point indicated: newly diagnosed GD, antithyroid drugs for less than 3 months. With RNA extracted from PBMCs as input, the TCR library was made. The sample also formed part of further work on T cells in Graves' hyperthyroidism and ophthalmopathy.

Sequencing used peripheral blood mononuclear cells (PBMCs), obtained at new diagnosis, from a patient treated with antithyroid drugs. The receptors come from a man aged 35 to 55 with Graves disease.

This clonotype was observed many times. V gene TRBV4-1 combines with J gene TRBJ2-1; possibly TRBD1 or TRBD2 for D (6 bases each). The length of the CDR3 is 16 residues. Trimming took 2 bases from V and 8 from J, leaving 19 bases between them. Looked up from germline, CDR1 is MGHRA and CDR2 is YSYEKL. DNA for the CDR3: TGCGCCAGCAGCCAAAGGACCTGGAGGGGGGTCGATGAGCAGTTCTTC. Translated: CASSQRTWRGVDEQFF.

This clonotype was observed a handful of times. This chain links TRBV5-5 with TRBJ1-5; D is uncertain. Germline loops: CDR1 SGHKS, CDR2 YYEKEE (reference sequence). The CDR3 loop spans 14 amino acids. V lost 0 bases to trimming and J lost 16 bases, with 20 bases between them. In DNA form, the CDR3 reads TGTGCCAGCAGCTTGGCCGGAGGGTTGACCCTAAGACATTTT. Amino acid sequence: CASSLAGGLTLRHF.

This clonotype was counted at least ten times. This chain uses TRBV3-1 with TRBJ1-2, with D perhaps TRBD1 (5 bases). The CDR3 is 16 residues long. The germline V gene has CDR1 LGHDT and CDR2 YNNKEL (reference sequence). V was clipped by 0 bases and J by 5 bases, with 16 bases between them. CDR3 nucleotides: TGTGCCAGCAGCCAAGATGACGGGGCTAGGGGTTATGGCTACACCTTC. Protein sequence: CASSQDDGARGYGYTF.